The 15 T cell receptor beta chains below were found in one sample sequenced in a study. MiXCR, applied by TCRdb to the RT-PCR reads, yields one record per CDR3 protein. The sample has almost 700,000 distinct CDR3 sequences; 13% to 15% are singletons. Sequenced sample: memory CD4+ T cells from blood. The receptors were sampled from a female donor in good health, serving as a healthy control.

This clonotype was counted a few times. The chain carries TRBV5-1 and TRBJ1-2; D is unclear. Germline V gives CDR1 SGHRS, CDR2 YFSETQ. V lost 4 bases and J lost 8, with 15 bases in between. The CDR3 spans 13 residues. In nucleotides, the CDR3 is TGCGCCAGCAGCACGGGCCCTCTGGCCGGCTACACCTTC. This codes for CASSTGPLAGYTF.

At least ten counts were recorded for this clonotype. V gene TRBV7-2 combines with J gene TRBJ2-3; TRBD2 aligns across 9 bases. Germline V gene lookup returns CDR1 SGHTA and CDR2 FQGNSA. There are 14 residues in the CDR3. Germline trimming cut 7 bases from V and 4 bases from J; bases unmatched to any gene: 6. The CDR3 protein is CASMIAGGPDTQYF. The CDR3 DNA follows: TGTGCCAGCATGATTGCGGGGGGGCCAGATACGCAGTATTTT.

This clonotype was counted ten times or more. The chain carries TRBV5-1 and TRBJ2-1; a weak D match, TRBD1 (5 bases). Germline V lookup: CDR1 SGHRS, CDR2 YFSETQ. The CDR3 length is 14 residues. V dropped 0 bases and J dropped 6 bases, with 10 bases sitting between them. Here the CDR3 DNA reads TGCGCCAGCAGCTTGGCAAGGGGAAGCAATGAGCAGTTCTTC. This sequence encodes CASSLARGSNEQFF.

The chain employs TRBV28 and TRBJ1-5; 9 positions match TRBD1. This CDR3 contains 16 residues. V shed 6 bases, J shed 6 bases, and the junction held 12 bases outside the gene matches. Germline V lookup: CDR1 MDHEN, CDR2 SYDVKM. This chain's CDR3 is CASRWGQGPSRQPQHF. The CDR3 bases are TGTGCCAGCAGGTGGGGACAGGGCCCGTCGCGTCAGCCCCAGCATTTT.

This clonotype has a handful of counts. The rearrangement links TRBV5-6 to TRBJ2-7, with 7 bases lining up with TRBD1. The CDR3 covers 15 residues. Trimming removed 4 bases from V and 2 bases from J; junction bases left unmatched: 9. Germline loops: CDR1 SGHDT, CDR2 YYEEEE. This CDR3 reads CASSLFGTAAYEQYF. CDR3 in DNA: TGTGCCAGCAGCCTCTTTGGGACAGCAGCCTACGAGCAGTACTTC.

The chain employs TRBV4-1 and TRBJ2-7; 7 nucleotides line up with TRBD2. This CDR3 is 17 amino acids long. Looked up from germline, CDR1 is MGHRA and CDR2 is YSYEKL. V trimming: 4 bases; J trimming: 0 bases; junction bases outside the gene matches: 12. The CDR3: CASSLLPQAGSSYEQYF. CDR3 sequence (DNA): TGCGCCAGCAGCCTCCTCCCTCAAGCGGGAAGCTCCTACGAGCAGTACTTC.

This clonotype has at least ten counts. CDR3 region: CSSRYRLSLAGYEQYF. The CDR3 nucleotides read TGCAGCTCCCGATACCGCTTATCCCTTGCTGGCTACGAGCAGTACTTC. The chain combines TRBV29-1 with TRBJ2-7, with unresolved D. The CDR3 is made up of 16 amino acids. Trimming stripped 8 bases from V and 3 bases from J, with 26 bases between. Germline CDR1 SQVTM, CDR2 ANQGSEA.

The V and J genes are TRBV6-6 and TRBJ2-7; D is possibly TRBD1 or TRBD2 (6 bases each). The germline gives CDR1 MNHNY, CDR2 SVGAGI (reference sequence). The CDR3 is 13 residues long. Deletions cut 10 bases from V and 3 bases from J, with 16 bases between. CDR3 in amino acids: CATGGGPGYEQYF. The DNA for the CDR3 is TGTGCCACCGGGGGCGGGCCTGGCTACGAGCAGTACTTC.

Many counts were recorded for this clonotype. The chain couples TRBV5-1 to TRBJ2-1, with D possibly called TRBD1 or TRBD2 (5 bases each). The CDR3 extends over 15 amino acids. V was trimmed by 6 bases and J by 4 bases, leaving 17 bases between them. Germline loops: CDR1 SGHRS, CDR2 YFSETQ. The CDR3 nucleotides are TGCGCCAGCACCGAAGCCGGGACCGTGTACAATGAGCAGTTCTTC. Residues: CASTEAGTVYNEQFF. Filled out from reference TRBV5-1 and TRBJ2-1, the complete variable domain reads KAGVTQTPRYLIKTRGQQVTLSCSPISGHRSVSWYQQTPGQGLQFLFEYFSETQRNKGNFPGRFSGRQFSNSRSEMNVSTLELGDSALYLCASTEAGTVYNEQFFGPGTRLTVL.

The chain has TRBV18 and TRBJ1-1; D unclear. Germline V lookup: CDR1 KGHSH, CDR2 LQKENI. This CDR3 is 14 amino acids long. Trimming pared 3 bases from V and 0 bases from J, leaving 8 bases between. CDR3 sequence: CASSPVSLNTEAFF. The DNA for the CDR3 is TGTGCCAGCTCACCTGTGTCGCTGAACACTGAAGCTTTCTTT. Filled out from reference TRBV18 and TRBJ1-1, the complete variable domain reads NAGVMQNPRHLVRRRGQEARLRCSPMKGHSHVYWYRQLPEEGLKFMVYLQKENIIDESGMPKERFSAEFPKEGPSILRIQQVVRGDSAAYFCASSPVSLNTEAFFGQGTRLTVV.

There are a few counts of this clonotype. The chain couples TRBV20-1 to TRBJ2-3; a weak D match, TRBD2 (5 bases). Germline CDR1 is DFQATT and CDR2 is SNEGSKA (reference sequence). The CDR3 sequence is 12 residues long. V was clipped by 3 bases and J by 6 bases, with 10 bases between them. This CDR3 is CSASGMGDTQYF. CDR3 bases: TGCAGTGCTAGCGGGATGGGGGATACGCAGTATTTT.

The V call is TRBV30, the J call TRBJ2-7; a weak D match, TRBD2 (5 bases). V was clipped by 4 bases and J by 6 bases, with 13 bases between them. The CDR3 spans 12 residues. Germline V gene data show CDR1 as GTSNPN and CDR2 as SVGIG (reference sequence). CDR3 sequence reads: CAWTGFSAEQYF. Written as DNA, the CDR3 is TGTGCCTGGACAGGATTTAGCGCCGAGCAGTACTTC.

This clonotype has just a few counts. V usage is TRBV4-1 and J usage is TRBJ1-5; 8 bases map to TRBD1. The V gene end was trimmed by 0 bases and the J gene end by 9 bases; junction bases not matched to a gene: 10. This CDR3 region has 16 residues. Germline CDR1 and CDR2: MGHRA and YSYEKL. The CDR3 region is CASSQEGTGIGPPQHF. The CDR3, as DNA: TGCGCCAGCAGCCAAGAAGGGACAGGAATCGGGCCGCCCCAGCATTTT.

There are a few counts of this clonotype. V gene TRBV7-2 combines with J gene TRBJ2-2; the D gene could be TRBD1 or TRBD2 (5 bases each). CDR3 length: 16 residues. Germline V CDR1 and CDR2: SGHTA, FQGNSA. With 5 bases removed from V and 2 bases from J, the gap between germline ends came to 15 bases. CDR3 loop: CASSRGATVNTGELFF. In nucleotides, the CDR3 is TGTGCCAGCAGCCGAGGGGCGACAGTTAACACCGGGGAGCTGTTTTTT.

This clonotype has ten or more counts. J is TRBJ2-1 and V is TRBV20-1; D is unresolved. The V and J ends lost 8 bases and 0 bases respectively, with 11 bases between them. Germline V lookup: CDR1 DFQATT, CDR2 SNEGSKA (reference sequence). The CDR3 contains 13 residues. The CDR3 loop is CSPWSSSYNEQFF. For the CDR3, the DNA is TGCAGTCCATGGAGCAGCTCCTACAATGAGCAGTTCTTC.